The 2 T cell receptor beta chains given below trace back to one sample, sequenced in a study of graft-versus-host responses after intestinal transplantation. For these receptors, no antigen is known. Some clones are missing from TCRdb's copy, which holds only in-frame ones; the method was immunoSEQ multiplex PCR. In the table there are tens of thousands of clones, roughly 90% of which are singletons. The sample was unstimulated CD8+ T cells sorted from spleen or lymph node cells, taken before intestinal transplant. These receptor sequences come from a human donor who received an intestinal transplant.

The chain links TRBV6-1 to TRBJ2-7, with 9 bases lining up with TRBD2. The germline gives CDR1 MNHNS, CDR2 SASEGT. With V trimmed by 0 bases and J by 4 bases, 4 bases remained unmatched. The CDR3 is made up of 15 amino acids. The CDR3 protein is CASSEARGGSYEQYF. The CDR3 DNA is TGTGCCAGCAGTGAAGCGCGGGGGGGCTCGTACGAGCAGTACTTC.

The chain uses TRBV6-1 and TRBJ1-3, with 9 bases fitting TRBD1. CDR3 length: 15 residues. Germline V gene sequence: CDR1 MNHNS, CDR2 SASEGT. J was trimmed by 3 bases and V by 8 bases; bases with no gene match: 8. The CDR3 spells CASQNRDRDGNTIYF. CDR3 in DNA: TGTGCCAGCCAGAACCGGGACAGGGATGGAAACACCATATATTTT.